The clone carrying this T cell receptor beta chain was detected only a few times. As yet, its antigen is unknown. What was amplified from RNA transcripts were TCR beta CDR3 regions. A first-round RT-PCR of the TCR CDR3 used the HTBI primer set. MiXCR, run by TCRdb on the multiplex PCR reads, gives a single entry per CDR3 protein. The sample holds around 700,000 distinct CDR3 sequences, roughly 20% seen once. The sample is drawn from a study of T cells in Graves' hyperthyroidism and ophthalmopathy. In the study overall: Specimen type is peripheral blood, collected at initial diagnosis prior to any treatment. Study conclusions and caveats: Blood samples included most of the expanded thyroid clonotypes exceeding 0.001. In simple terms, a model built on 13 V-J features told ophthalmopathy apart from stable hyperthyroidism.

V lost 6 bases and J lost 1, with 9 bases in between. Germline loops: CDR1 MNHNS, CDR2 SASEGT. The CDR3 has 13 residues. Each 10 ml fresh peripheral blood draw supplied the PBMCs. The rearrangement links TRBV6-1 to TRBJ1-1; D not certain. Sequencing was done on a sample of blood. The clonotype comes from a woman between 45 and 60 years old with Graves' hyperthyroidism that later progressed to Graves' ophthalmopathy. The DNA of the CDR3 is TGTGCCAGCAGAAACGTCCCGAACACTGAAGCTTTCTTT. It yields the protein CASRNVPNTEAFF.